This TCR beta chain was found in a study of Ad26.COV2.S vaccination and SARS-CoV-2 variants. Trimming cost V 0 bases and J 1 base, with 13 bases left between them. Germline loops: CDR1 MGHRA, CDR2 YSYEKL. The CDR3 totals 16 residues. Using immunoSEQ multiplex PCR, the repertoire was profiled, and TCRdb retains in-frame clones only, with some absent. The sample lists approximately 340,000 clones, roughly 84% occurring once. Study-level results: A substantial breadth of spike-specific CD8+ and CD4+ T cell responses after vaccination has been reported. Similar non-spike TCR breadth was observed in recipients of vaccine and of placebo.

Of note for this clone: Its antigen is unidentified.

The treatment here: roughly 20 received Ad26.COV2.S at low or high dose, single or two shots; about 5 received placebo; per-sample allocation not given. Sampling happened 63 days after the first vaccine or placebo injection. The sample here was peripheral blood, taken in a trial of Ad26.COV2.S vaccine versus placebo. The clonotype originates from a person aged 18-65 years who received the Ad26.COV2.S COVID-19 vaccine or a placebo. The chain has TRBV4-1 and TRBJ2-7; a possible D gene is TRBD1 (6 bases). CDR3 DNA sequence: TGCGCCAGCAGCCAAGATCAAGGGACAACATCCTACGAGCAGTACTTC. Its protein is CASSQDQGTTSYEQYF.